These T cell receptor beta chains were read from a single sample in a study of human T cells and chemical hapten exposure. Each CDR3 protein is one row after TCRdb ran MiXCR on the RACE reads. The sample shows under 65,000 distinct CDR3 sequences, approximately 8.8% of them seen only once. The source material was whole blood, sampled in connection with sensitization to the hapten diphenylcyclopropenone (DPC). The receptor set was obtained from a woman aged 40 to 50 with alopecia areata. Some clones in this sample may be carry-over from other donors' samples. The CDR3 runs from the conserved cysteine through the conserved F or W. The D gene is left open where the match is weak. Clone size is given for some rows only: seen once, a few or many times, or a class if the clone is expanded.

TGCAGCGGCCATGGGCGCTACGAGCAGTACTTC	CSGHGRYEQYF	TRBJ2-7	TRBV29-1	few	-
TGTGCCAGCAGGGACACTGAAGCTTTCTTT	CASRDTEAFF	TRBJ1-1	TRBV6-1	-	-
TGTGCCAGCAGCTTTGGGGAGTGGACAGGGGGCTCCGGGGAGCTGTTTTTT	CASSFGEWTGGSGELFF	TRBJ2-2	TRBV11-2	medium-sized	TRBD1
TGTGCCAGCAGTTCCAGGACAGGGTCTGACGAGCAGTACTTC	CASSSRTGSDEQYF	TRBJ2-7	TRBV28	many	TRBD1
TGTGCCAGCAGCTTGGGACTAGCGGGGGCGAACACCGGGGAGCTGTTTTTT	CASSLGLAGANTGELFF	TRBJ2-2	TRBV7-9	few	TRBD2
TGCAGCGTTGATGGGGGGTACGAGCAGTACTTC	CSVDGGYEQYF	TRBJ2-7	TRBV29-1	many	-
TGTGCCAGCAGTTTTCAGGGGAACACTGAAGCTTTCTTT	CASSFQGNTEAFF	TRBJ1-1	TRBV12-3/TRBV12-4	many	-
TGCAGCGTTGAAGGGGACACTGGGGCCAACGTCCTGACTTTC	CSVEGDTGANVLTF	TRBJ2-6	TRBV29-1	many	-
TGTGCCAGCAGGGCCCGGTGGGGGTTCTCCTACAATGAGCAGTTCTTC	CASRARWGFSYNEQFF	TRBJ2-1	TRBV2	few	-
TGTGCCAGCACCACCGGCGGGGCCTCCTACAATGAGCAGTTCTTC	CASTTGGASYNEQFF	TRBJ2-1	TRBV28	many	-
TGTGCCAGCAGTTACCCCCAGGGTTCACCCCTCCACTTT	CASSYPQGSPLHF	TRBJ1-6	TRBV6-6	few	-
TGCGCCAGCAGCCAGAATGCTCCTGCAACTAATGAAAAACTGTTTTTT	CASSQNAPATNEKLFF	TRBJ1-4	TRBV4-3	-	-
TGTGCCAGCAGTTTACCAGGGACGAGTCAGCCCCAGCATTTT	CASSLPGTSQPQHF	TRBJ1-5	TRBV12-3/TRBV12-4	many	-
TGCAGTGTAGAAAAAACCGGGGAGCTGTTTTTT	CSVEKTGELFF	TRBJ2-2	TRBV20-1	-	-
TGCAGCGTGAAGGGAAACGGGGAGCTGTTTTTT	CSVKGNGELFF	TRBJ2-2	TRBV29-1	many	-
TGTGCCAGCAGCCAAGGCGGACAGGGAAACATTCAGTACTTC	CASSQGGQGNIQYF	TRBJ2-4	TRBV3-1	-	TRBD1
TGCGCCAGCAGCCTAGGAAGCAGGCCGAGGAATGAAAAACTGTTTTTT	CASSLGSRPRNEKLFF	TRBJ1-4	TRBV4-1	few	-
TGTGCCAGCTCGCCCGGGACAGGATACAATGAGCAGTTCTTC	CASSPGTGYNEQFF	TRBJ2-1	TRBV18	many	TRBD1
TGCGCCAGCAGCCCCCCGTTAGGTGACACCGGGGAGCTGTTTTTT	CASSPPLGDTGELFF	TRBJ2-2	TRBV5-1	-	-
TGTGCCAGCAGCCTTTACGGGGGCTACACCTTC	CASSLYGGYTF	TRBJ1-2	TRBV4-2	-	-
TGTGCCAGCATCGGGGGGCCATACTACAATGAGCAGTTCTTC	CASIGGPYYNEQFF	TRBJ2-1	TRBV2	-	-
TGTGCCAGCAACATTTTGAACACTGAAGCTTTCTTT	CASNILNTEAFF	TRBJ1-1	TRBV2	-	-
TGTGCCAGCAGCCGAACTAGCGGAGGAGGGAATGAGCAGTTCTTC	CASSRTSGGGNEQFF	TRBJ2-1	TRBV3-2	-	-
TGTGCCAGCAGTGAAGTTAGGCTAGGCACTGAAGCTTTCTTT	CASSEVRLGTEAFF	TRBJ1-1	TRBV2	-	-
TGTGCCAGCAGTTCAGCAGGTTTCCCAGAGACCCAGTACTTC	CASSSAGFPETQYF	TRBJ2-5	TRBV6-5	many	-
TGCGCCAGCAGCTCAGAGGGTCTACACGAGCAGTACTTC	CASSSEGLHEQYF	TRBJ2-7	TRBV5-1	many	-
TGTGCCAGCAGTTACTCTACGGGGGGGGCGGAGACCCAGTACTTC	CASSYSTGGAETQYF	TRBJ2-5	TRBV6-6	-	TRBD2
TGTGCCAGCAGTTACTCGAGGGAGACGGGCAATCAGCCCCAGCATTTT	CASSYSRETGNQPQHF	TRBJ1-5	TRBV6-6	many	-